These 32 T cell receptor beta chains originate from one sample sequenced in a study of regulatory T cells in long-lasting Graves disease. The time point: newly diagnosed GD, antithyroid drugs for less than 3 months. From RNA extracted from PBMCs, the TCR library was made. Through Arm-PCR of CDR3 regions and iRepertoire HTBI primers, TCR beta libraries were built. TCRdb reprocessed the multiplex PCR reads via MiXCR and lists one record per CDR3 protein. Here the sample spans about 530,000 distinct CDR3 sequences, roughly a sixth being singletons. This sample was shared with a second study, whose subject was T cells in Graves' hyperthyroidism and ophthalmopathy.

Sample: peripheral blood mononuclear cells (PBMCs), taken at new diagnosis, from a patient treated with antithyroid drugs. These receptors all stem from a woman aged 35-60 years with Graves disease.

This clonotype was observed many times. The rearrangement uses TRBV2 and TRBJ2-7; D is undetermined. Per the germline V gene, CDR1 is SNHLY and CDR2 is FYNNEI. This CDR3 has 15 amino acids. The V end was cut by 3 bases, the J end by 3 bases, with 15 bases between. CDR3 sequence: CASSEGEAPRYEQYF. Written as DNA, the CDR3 is TGTGCCAGCAGTGAGGGTGAGGCCCCCCGCTACGAGCAGTACTTC.

Many counts were recorded for this clonotype. CDR3: CASSGLLNTGELFF. CDR3 in DNA: TGTGCCAGCAGCGGACTACTAAACACCGGGGAGCTGTTTTTT. The V and J genes are TRBV2 and TRBJ2-2; weak D call: TRBD2 (6 bases). The CDR3 contains 14 residues. Germline V gene lookup returns CDR1 SNHLY and CDR2 FYNNEI. The ends were cut back, 6 bases at V and 2 bases at J, with 10 bases in the middle.

This clonotype was detected ten times or more. The rearrangement links TRBV2 to TRBJ1-3; D is unclear. Trimming stripped 4 bases from V and 2 bases from J, with 12 bases between. Germline V gene sequence: CDR1 SNHLY, CDR2 FYNNEI. The CDR3 extends over 15 amino acids. CDR3 residues: CASSVSAEAGNTIYF. The CDR3 nucleotides read TGTGCCAGCAGTGTAAGTGCCGAAGCTGGAAACACCATATATTTT.

This clonotype was found many times. The CDR3 spells CASSPWINQPQHF. The CDR3 DNA follows: TGTGCCAGCAGCCCATGGATTAATCAGCCCCAGCATTTT. The rearrangement links TRBV7-2 to TRBJ1-5; no clear D gene. This CDR3 region has 13 residues. Per the germline V gene, CDR1 is SGHTA and CDR2 is FQGNSA. Trimming took off 5 bases at V and 4 bases at J, with 9 bases between the two ends. Full variable domain (rest looked up from reference TRBV7-2 and TRBJ1-5): GAGVSQSPSNKVTEKGKDVELRCDPISGHTALYWYRQSLGQGLEFLIYFQGNSAPDKSGLPSDRFSAERTGGSVSTLTIQRTQQEDSAVYLCASSPWINQPQHFGDGTRLSIL.

The chain uses TRBV5-1 and TRBJ1-1; D not resolved. This CDR3 contains 15 residues. CDR1 and CDR2 from the germline V gene are SGHRS and YFSETQ. V lost 3 bases to trimming and J lost 0 bases, with 12 bases between them. This CDR3 is CASSSQFFLNTEAFF. As DNA, the CDR3 is TGCGCCAGCAGCTCGCAGTTCTTTCTGAACACTGAAGCTTTCTTT.

The sample holds a few counts of this clonotype. The chain employs TRBV18 and TRBJ2-5; TRBD1 or TRBD2 may be the D gene (5 bases each). V lost 2 bases, J lost 5 bases, and 12 bases lay in between. The germline V gene has CDR1 KGHSH and CDR2 LQKENI. This CDR3 is 14 amino acids long. As DNA, the CDR3 is TGTGCCAGCTCACCAGGGGCCGGGGCGGAGACCCAGTACTTC. Translated: CASSPGAGAETQYF.

This clonotype was picked up many times. The V gene is TRBV20-1, the J gene TRBJ2-7, with 13 nucleotides matching TRBD2. J lost 3 bases, V lost 1 base, and 9 bases had no gene match. Germline CDR1 reads DFQATT; CDR2 reads SNEGSKA (reference sequence). CDR3 size: 17 residues. The CDR3 spells CSARGLAGGWLVYEQYF. The CDR3 DNA follows: TGCAGTGCTAGAGGACTAGCGGGGGGCTGGTTAGTCTACGAGCAGTACTTC.

This clonotype was seen at least ten times. The chain uses TRBV30 and TRBJ1-1; D is uncertain. The CDR3 has 15 residues. Trimming took 0 bases from V and 4 from J, leaving 15 bases between them. CDR1 is GTSNPN and CDR2 is SVGIG in the germline V gene (reference sequence). CDR3 bases: TGTGCCTGGAGTGTACGTCGCGATTATATCACTGAAGCTTTCTTT. It yields the protein CAWSVRRDYITEAFF.

This clonotype was seen ten or more times. The chain is built from TRBV3-1 and TRBJ2-1; D may be TRBD2 (6 bases). The CDR3 runs 12 residues. CDR1 is LGHDT, CDR2 YNNKEL, per germline (reference sequence). V lost 4 bases and J lost 10, with 11 bases in between. Written as DNA, the CDR3 is TGTGCCAGCAGCCCATGGGGGAGGGAGCAGTTCTTC. Encoded protein: CASSPWGREQFF.

V is TRBV11-1 and J is TRBJ2-7, with D unresolved. The CDR3 is 12 amino acids. Germline CDR1 reads SGHAT; CDR2 reads FQDESV (reference sequence). The ends were cut back, 7 bases at V and 3 bases at J, with 10 bases in the middle. CDR3 protein: CASNTEGYEQYF. The CDR3 DNA follows: TGTGCCAGCAATACAGAAGGCTACGAGCAGTACTTC.

This clonotype was found a few times. This sequence joins TRBV7-8 and TRBJ1-1; possible D gene TRBD1, 5 bases. This CDR3 is 15 amino acids long. Germline CDR1 is SGHVS and CDR2 is FQNEAQ. Deletions cut 1 base from V and 0 bases from J, with 9 bases between. The DNA for the CDR3 is TGTGCCAGCAGCTTAGGATTACAGGTGAACACTGAAGCTTTCTTT. Protein sequence: CASSLGLQVNTEAFF. Full variable domain (outside the CDR3, taken from reference TRBV7-8 and TRBJ1-1): GAGVSQSPRYKVAKRGQDVALRCDPISGHVSLFWYQQALGQGPEFLTYFQNEAQLDKSGLPSDRFFAERPEGSVSTLKIQRTQQEDSAVYLCASSLGLQVNTEAFFGQGTRLTVV.

This clonotype has a handful of counts. This chain links TRBV29-1 with TRBJ2-5; D not certain. This CDR3 contains 10 residues. The germline V gene has CDR1 SQVTM and CDR2 ANQGSEA. The ends were cut back, 4 bases at V and 5 bases at J, with 5 bases in the middle. The CDR3 sequence is CSVGFETQYF. The CDR3, as DNA: TGCAGCGTTGGGTTTGAGACCCAGTACTTC.

The genes are TRBV6-1 and TRBJ1-4, with a tentative D call TRBD1 (5 bases). The CDR3 runs 14 residues. CDR1 and CDR2 from the germline V gene are MNHNS and SASEGT. The V gene lost 5 bases and the J gene lost 8 bases, with 15 bases spanning the gap. The DNA for the CDR3 is TGTGCCAGCAGTAACGGGGCCCTAAAGGAAAAACTGTTTTTT. It is translated as CASSNGALKEKLFF.

In regard to this clonotype: This clone may be a read error of a much larger clone one base away. No conserved phenylalanine or tryptophan is present at the end of the CDR3, so a read error is the likely explanation. The DNA is left out, because the CDR3 cannot be placed on it with certainty; the CDR3 is given as TCRdb lists it. V gene TRBV12-3 or TRBV12-4 combines with J gene TRBJ1-1. The CDR3 spans 14 amino acids, including both terminal residues. The CDR3 protein is CASSFGQTNTETFL.

This clonotype showed up many times. This chain links TRBV2 with TRBJ2-5, with no clear D. Per germline, CDR1 SNHLY and CDR2 FYNNEI. CDR3 length: 12 amino acids. Trimming removed 7 bases from V and 0 bases from J, with 6 bases in between. The CDR3 here is CASNSNQETQYF. CDR3 nucleotide sequence: TGTGCCAGCAACAGTAACCAAGAGACCCAGTACTTC.

This clonotype was recorded many times. The chain links TRBV2 to TRBJ2-5; D uncertain. The V gene's germline CDR1 is SNHLY and CDR2 FYNNEI. With 11 bases removed from V and 0 bases from J, the gap between germline ends came to 10 bases. The CDR3 totals 12 residues. Here the CDR3 DNA reads TGTGCCGGTGGGGATAACCAAGAGACCCAGTACTTC. Translation gives CAGGDNQETQYF.

The chain carries TRBV2 and TRBJ1-4; possibly TRBD1 for D (5 bases). Trimming took 5 bases from V and 7 from J, leaving 11 bases between them. The CDR3 length is 13 residues. Germline CDR1 is SNHLY and CDR2 is FYNNEI. The DNA for the CDR3 is TGTGCCAGCAGTAGGGGCGTGAGTGAAAAACTGTTTTTT. Translating gives CASSRGVSEKLFF.

This chain joins TRBV7-9 and TRBJ2-1, with 15 bases that match TRBD2. The junction had 5 bases not matched to a gene; V was cut back by 5 bases and J by 3 bases. The CDR3 is 17 residues long. The germline CDR1 and CDR2 sequences are SEHNR and FQNEAQ (reference sequence). Written as DNA, the CDR3 is TGTGCCAGCAGCAGCAGGACTAGCGGGGGGGACTACAATGAGCAGTTCTTC. This sequence encodes CASSSRTSGGDYNEQFF.

This clonotype was recorded at least ten times. The rearrangement joins TRBV18 to TRBJ1-5, with D perhaps TRBD1 (6 bases). CDR1 and CDR2 from the germline V gene are KGHSH and LQKENI. CDR3 length: 14 residues. With 3 bases removed from V and 4 bases from J, the gap between germline ends came to 10 bases. The CDR3, as DNA: TGTGCCAGCTCACCCTCAGGGGAAAATCAGCCCCAGCATTTT. It is translated as CASSPSGENQPQHF.

This clonotype was counted a few times. The V gene is TRBV9, the J gene TRBJ2-3; 8 bases fit TRBD2. The V gene end was trimmed by 7 bases and the J gene end by 4 bases; junction bases not matched to a gene: 11. The CDR3 length is 15 residues. Germline V gene data show CDR1 as SGDLS and CDR2 as YYNGEE. This CDR3 reads CASRPPGLESDTQYF. The CDR3 DNA reads TGTGCCAGCCGACCCCCGGGACTAGAATCAGATACGCAGTATTTT.

The table lists this clonotype with many counts. This rearrangement joins TRBV7-6 to TRBJ1-6; D not resolved. V was shortened by 2 bases and J by 8 bases, with 7 bases between the two germline ends. CDR1 is SGHVS and CDR2 is FNYEAQ in the germline V gene. The CDR3 extends over 13 amino acids. The CDR3 DNA reads as TGTGCCAGCAGCTTACAGCTGGATTCACCCCTCCACTTT. The encoded protein is CASSLQLDSPLHF.

This sequence joins TRBV2 and TRBJ1-1; 7 nucleotides match TRBD1. This CDR3 contains 15 residues. The ends lost 6 bases at V and 1 base at J; junction bases unmatched: 8. Germline assignment: CDR1 SNHLY and CDR2 FYNNEI. The CDR3 loop reads CASRIKQGWNTEAFF. CDR3 nucleotide sequence: TGTGCCAGCAGAATAAAACAGGGGTGGAACACTGAAGCTTTCTTT. The full variable domain, with the rest looked up from reference TRBV2 and TRBJ1-1, is EPEVTQTPSHQVTQMGQEVILRCVPISNHLYFYWYRQILGQKVEFLVSFYNNEISEKSEIFDDQFSVERPDGSNFTLKIRSTKLEDSAMYFCASRIKQGWNTEAFFGQGTRLTVV.

A note on this clonotype: A much larger clone lies a single base off, so this may be a read error. This sequence joins TRBV15 and TRBJ1-1, with TRBD1 matching 8 bases. The CDR3 spans 17 residues. Germline CDR1 and CDR2: LNHNV and YYDKDF (reference sequence). The CDR3 nucleotides are TGTGCCACCAGCACACCCGACAGGGGCGAGGTGAACACTGAAGCTCTCTTT. This translates into CATSTPDRGEVNTEALF.

The rearrangement links TRBV30 to TRBJ2-7; TRBD1 matches at 8 bases. Trimming cost V 5 bases and J 5 bases; bases outside gene matches: 8. CDR3 length: 13 residues. Per germline, CDR1 GTSNPN and CDR2 SVGIG (reference sequence). CDR3 coding DNA: TGTGCCTGGTCCCGGGACAGGAAAAACGAGCAGTACTTC. Its protein product is CAWSRDRKNEQYF.

This clonotype showed up just a few times. The chain has TRBV5-1 and TRBJ2-2, with TRBD1 matching over 8 bases. This CDR3 has 14 residues. The germline CDR1 and CDR2 sequences are SGHRS and YFSETQ. V dropped 6 bases and J dropped 3; count of bases not matched to a gene: 4. The CDR3, as DNA: TGCGCCAGCAAGGCAGGGGGCGACACCGGGGAGCTGTTTTTT. Amino acid sequence: CASKAGGDTGELFF.

The chain carries TRBV6-5 and TRBJ2-1; 11 bases align to TRBD2. CDR3 length: 15 residues. The germline CDR1 and CDR2 sequences are MNHEY and SVGAGI. Unmatched junction bases numbered 5, after V lost 1 base and J lost 9 bases. The CDR3 reads CASSYLTSGEGEQFF. The CDR3 nucleotides read TGTGCCAGCAGTTACTTGACTAGCGGGGAGGGTGAGCAGTTCTTC.

This clonotype was detected many times. The chain uses TRBV2 and TRBJ2-7, with 9 bases fitting TRBD2. Germline-derived CDR1 and CDR2 are SNHLY and FYNNEI. This CDR3 has 16 amino acids. V trimming: 7 bases; J trimming: 3 bases; junction bases outside the gene matches: 13. The CDR3 region has the DNA TGTGCCAGCAAAGAAAACACGGGACTAGCAGGCTACGAGCAGTACTTC. This gives the protein CASKENTGLAGYEQYF.

This clonotype appeared many times. The CDR3, as DNA: TGTGCCAGCAGTCTACGGGACAGTGTGAACACTGAAGCTTTCTTT. Its protein is CASSLRDSVNTEAFF. V is TRBV12-3 or TRBV12-4 and J is TRBJ1-1; TRBD1 matches 7 bases. V trimming: 5 bases; J trimming: 0 bases; junction bases outside the gene matches: 6. CDR3 size: 15 residues.

This clonotype has more than one count but fewer than ten. In DNA form, the CDR3 reads TGTGCCAGCAGCCCCGGGGGGGTCCAGCAGTACTTC. Translating it yields CASSPGGVQQYF. This chain links TRBV7-9 with TRBJ2-7; TRBD2 agrees at 8 bases. The germline gives CDR1 SEHNR, CDR2 FQNEAQ (reference sequence). Trimming at V came to 5 bases and at J to 8 bases, leaving 5 bases not matched to a gene. The CDR3 spans 12 residues. The full variable domain, its missing parts supplied by reference TRBV7-9 and TRBJ2-7, is DTGVSQNPRHKITKRGQNVTFRCDPISEHNRLYWYRQTLGQGPEFLTYFQNEAQLEKSRLLSDRFSAERPKGSFSTLEIQRTEQGDSAMYLCASSPGGVQQYFGPGTRLTVT.

In its sample, this clonotype was seen many times. The genes are TRBV6-5 and TRBJ1-1; unclear D gene. CDR3 length: 12 residues. V was shortened by 3 bases and J by 1 base, with 3 bases between the two germline ends. Per the germline V gene, CDR1 is MNHEY and CDR2 is SVGAGI. This CDR3 reads CASSYTNTEAFF. DNA for the CDR3: TGTGCCAGCAGTTATACGAACACTGAAGCTTTCTTT.

The V gene is TRBV29-1, the J gene TRBJ1-3, with TRBD1 matching 7 bases. Germline CDR1 SQVTM, CDR2 ANQGSEA. The CDR3 covers 12 residues. V gave up 6 bases and J gave up 4 bases; unmatched junction bases: 3. The CDR3 is CSVSGQGNTIYF. Written as DNA, the CDR3 is TGCAGCGTGTCGGGACAGGGAAACACCATATATTTT. Variable domain in full (rest from reference TRBV29-1 and TRBJ1-3): SAVISQKPSRDICQRGTSLTIQCQVDSQVTMMFWYRQQPGQSLTLIATANQGSEATYESGFVIDKFPISRPNLTFSTLTVSNMSPEDSSIYLCSVSGQGNTIYFGEGSWLTVV.

This clonotype turned up a few times. The J gene is TRBJ2-7, the V gene TRBV5-1; D ambiguous. V was cut by 4 bases and J by 5 bases, with 13 bases left in between. The CDR3 length is 13 residues. Germline assignment: CDR1 SGHRS and CDR2 YFSETQ. In DNA form, the CDR3 reads TGCGCCAGCAGCCCCACCCCCGAGGACGAGCAGTACTTC. As protein: CASSPTPEDEQYF. The whole variable domain, filled in from reference TRBV5-1 and TRBJ2-7, reads KAGVTQTPRYLIKTRGQQVTLSCSPISGHRSVSWYQQTPGQGLQFLFEYFSETQRNKGNFPGRFSGRQFSNSRSEMNVSTLELGDSALYLCASSPTPEDEQYFGPGTRLTVT.